Sequencing of this T cell receptor (beta chain) was carried out in a study of CD8 T cell repertoires and HIV-1 epitope variants (TCRdb year 2020). For the study in its entirety: In separate culture wells, T cells were stimulated with each of twenty-five peptides that represented autologous and known Gag and Nef epitope variants. Control conditions included a CMV, EBV and flu peptide pool, the Ebola AY9 epitope as negative control, and a no-peptide well. The epitopes tested covered three Gag epitope families plus Nef HW9 and YT9. Using the EasySep Human T Cell Enrichment Kit, T cells were enriched and then co-cultured with an equal number of autologous T cell-negative cells acting as antigen-presenting cells. The cultures were grown for 10 days in IMDM with gentamicin, and half of the media was changed on days 3 and 7 with IL-2, IL-7 and IL-15 added. An aliquot of 1M T cells was saved as an uncultured baseline condition, separate from the approximately 87 T cell cultures. Running each culture condition in triplicate, except for one peptide done in duplicate, gave a total of approximately 83 T cell cultures.

Findings and caveats that apply to the study as a whole: The study identified roughly 9 antigen-specific TCR beta clonotypes, more than five of which appeared to be cross-reactive for autologous or known escape epitope variants. The Nef KF9 family was recognized by five clonotypes and the HW9 family by one, and no responses to the TAALDMSHF plasma variant were observed. Only TCR beta chains were identified by the assay, and proliferation to antigen, not T cell function or cytokine profile, was indicated.

Sequencing of TCR beta CDR3 regions was performed at survey depth on the immunoSEQ platform. The QIAamp DNA micro kit was used to extract genomic DNA from every cultured and uncultured CD8+ T cell population. In the original analysis: Samples with fewer than 5,000 productive reads were excluded, resulting in the removal of about 6% of the 75 HIV peptide-stimulated cultures. Sequences were trimmed to CDR3 by a MANAFEST web app, and nonproductive sequences, CDR3s under 5 amino acids, and sequences not starting with C or ending with F/W were removed. To count as antigen-specific, a clonotype had to be expanded in at least 2 of 3 replicates compared with the no-peptide control at FDR 0.01, and only within one epitope family. Specific clonotypes also needed at least fivefold higher frequency than in wells stimulated with peptides from other epitope families. TCRdb took over this immuneACCESS table, retaining in-frame rearrangements with V and J assigned. Such tables are incomplete; in checked studies, under half of the missing clones stem from an unresolved V gene, and the remainder is unexplained. The V and J calls and clone size are taken from that table; D and trimming were inferred from the DNA. Across this sample there are several thousand clones, with more than 55% seen only once. The ten largest account for less than 50% of the sample.

The EasySep Human CD8+ T Cell Enrichment Kit was used on day 10 to isolate CD8+ T cells from every culture. Taken from cysteine to phenylalanine, the CDR3 has 15 residues. CDR3 DNA only is kept here, 45 bases in frame from base 1. At the junction V is shortened by 1 base and J by 2 bases; bases outside the gene matches: 2. CDR1 and CDR2 are read off the germline V gene as MDHEN and SYDVKM. A word on this clone: Its recognized antigen is unknown. No base quality values were provided; no much bigger clone lies one nucleotide off.

The sample comprised cultured CD8+ T cells derived from PBMCs. The TCR originated in a male donor with HIV. The chain couples TRBV28 to TRBJ2-1; a stretch of 7 junction bases matches TRBD2. CDR3 protein: CASSLSGGTYNEQFF. The DNA reads TGTGCCAGCAGTTTATCGGGGGGAACCTACAATGAGCAGTTCTTC. Where the CDR3 stops, the reference TRBV28 and TRBJ2-1 genes take over; the full variable domain is DVKVTQSSRYLVKRTGEKVFLECVQDMDHENMFWYRQDPGLGLRLIYFSYDVKMKEKGDIPEGYSVSREKKERFSLILESASTNQTSMYLCASSLSGGTYNEQFFGPGTRLTVL.